This TCR beta chain is drawn from a study of tumor-infiltrating lymphocytes in localized non-small cell lung cancer. Study in general: Tumor tissue and non-adjacent uninvolved lung came from each patient.

Repertoires were generated with immunoSEQ multiplex PCR, while TCRdb's copy carries only in-frame clones and drops some. The sample shows 9,000 to 9,500 clones, around 73% of them seen only once. As regards this clone: The antigen remains unidentified.

The CDR3 covers 12 residues. V lost 1 base, J lost 8 bases, and 11 bases lay in between. CDR1 is SQVTM, CDR2 ANQGSEA, per germline. Study results and caveats: Different pieces of the same tissue were used for each assay. Tumors had more T cell infiltration than uninvolved lung, per TCRbeta sequencing and CD3 counts. T-cell fraction did not differ between immunotypes IM1 and IM2.

The source material was uninvolved lung tissue not adjacent to the tumor. The receptor's source is a human donor with non-small cell lung cancer. The V gene is TRBV29-1, the J gene TRBJ1-2, with D possibly matching TRBD1 (6 bases). Here the CDR3 DNA reads TGCAGCGTTGAAGGGGGGCGTCGAGGCTACACCTTC. This encodes CSVEGGRRGYTF.